Shown below are 3 T cell receptor beta chains from a single sample sequenced in a study of CD8+ T cells in alopecia areata. Once RNA had been extracted, it was reverse transcribed into cDNA to act as the sequencing template. Some clones are missing from TCRdb's copy, which holds only in-frame ones; the method was immunoSEQ multiplex PCR. The sample includes 100,000 to 130,000 clones, 50% to 60% of them seen just once. Sequencing was carried out using NKG2D-low CD8+ T cells sorted from blood. Receptors were obtained from a human donor with alopecia areata.

About this clone: This likely stems from a read error, as it lies one base from a far larger clone. The V gene is TRBV4-1, the J gene TRBJ2-1; 12 positions agree with TRBD2. Germline loops: CDR1 MGHRA, CDR2 YSYEKL. The J segment lost 3 bases and the V segment lost 4 bases, leaving 7 bases of the junction unmatched. The CDR3 covers 17 residues. Written as DNA, the CDR3 is TGCGCCAGCAGCCCTCTCTCTAGCGGGAGGGTCTACAATGAGCAGTTCTTC. Its translation is CASSPLSSGRVYNEQFF.

The chain joins TRBV19 to TRBJ2-1; no definite D call. CDR1 and CDR2 (germline): LNHDA, SQIVND (reference sequence). The V end lost 1 base, the J end lost 10 bases, and 8 bases lay between the germline ends. This CDR3 contains 12 residues. The CDR3 sequence: CASSIGRTEQFF. CDR3 nucleotide sequence: TGTGCCAGTAGTATAGGCCGGACCGAGCAGTTCTTC. The whole variable domain, filled in from reference TRBV19 and TRBJ2-1, reads DGGITQSPKYLFRKEGQNVTLSCEQNLNHDAMYWYRQDPGQGLRLIYYSQIVNDFQKGDIAEGYSVSREKKESFPLTVTSAQKNPTAFYLCASSIGRTEQFFGPGTRLTVL.

The rearrangement joins TRBV27 to TRBJ2-7; D uncertain. CDR1 is MNHEY and CDR2 is SMNVEV in the germline V gene (reference sequence). This CDR3 comprises 13 residues. Trimming removed 3 bases from V and 2 bases from J, with 8 bases in between. The CDR3: CASSFGPTYEQYF. In nucleotides, the CDR3 is TGTGCCAGCAGTTTCGGGCCAACCTACGAGCAGTACTTC.